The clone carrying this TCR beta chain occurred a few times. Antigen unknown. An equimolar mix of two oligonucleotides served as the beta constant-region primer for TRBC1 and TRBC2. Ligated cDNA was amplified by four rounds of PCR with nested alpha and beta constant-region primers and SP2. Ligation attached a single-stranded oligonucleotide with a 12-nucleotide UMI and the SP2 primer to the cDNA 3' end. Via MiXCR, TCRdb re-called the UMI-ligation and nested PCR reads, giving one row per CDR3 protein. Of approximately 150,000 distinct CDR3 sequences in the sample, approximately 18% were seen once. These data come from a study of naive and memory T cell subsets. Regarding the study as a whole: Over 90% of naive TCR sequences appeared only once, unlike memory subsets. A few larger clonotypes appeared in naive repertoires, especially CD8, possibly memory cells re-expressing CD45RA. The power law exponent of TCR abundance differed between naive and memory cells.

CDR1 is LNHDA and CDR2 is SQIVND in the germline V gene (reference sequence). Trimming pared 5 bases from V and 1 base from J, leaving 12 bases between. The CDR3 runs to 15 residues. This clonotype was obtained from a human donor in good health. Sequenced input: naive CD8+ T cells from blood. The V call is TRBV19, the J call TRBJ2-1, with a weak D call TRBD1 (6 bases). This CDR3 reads CASSPRQGSYNEQFF. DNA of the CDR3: TGTGCCAGTAGTCCTCGCCAGGGGTCCTACAATGAGCAGTTCTTC.